This T cell receptor beta chain emerged from a study of technical replicates of blood from several donors. The CDR3 sequence is 15 residues long. Germline V gives CDR1 MNHNS, CDR2 SASEGT. Germline trimming cut 0 bases from V and 3 bases from J; bases unmatched to any gene: 4. The repertoire was sequenced with immunoSEQ multiplex PCR; TCRdb's copy has only in-frame clones and lacks some. This sample has about 70,000 clones, with around 97% found just once. The sample was T cells isolated from PBMCs. The clonotype comes from a human donor in good health. The chain combines TRBV6-1 with TRBJ2-7; 8 bases match TRBD2. The CDR3 sequence: CASSEAPSGFYEQYF. CDR3 in DNA: TGTGCCAGCAGTGAAGCTCCTAGCGGGTTCTACGAGCAGTACTTC.